This T cell receptor beta chain emerged from a study of radiation and T cells in renal cell carcinoma. V was clipped by 2 bases and J by 5 bases, with 13 bases between them. The CDR3 loop spans 15 amino acids. The germline CDR1 and CDR2 sequences are SEHNR and FQNEAQ (reference sequence). Measured with immunoSEQ multiplex PCR; TCRdb has only the in-frame clones, and not every one. In the table there are about 47,000 clones, more than 80% of which are singletons. The sample's time point: blood 2 weeks post-SBRT. As to treatment: 15 Gy SBRT to primary tumor, nephrectomy 4 weeks later. This clonotype was obtained from a woman in her 70s with renal cell carcinoma. The specimen was blood, collected from a patient whose treatment included radiotherapy and nephrectomy. The chain has TRBV7-9 and TRBJ2-1; D is possibly TRBD2 (6 bases). The CDR3 coding sequence is TGTGCCAGCAGCTTACCTACAGGCGGGAACAATGAGCAGTTCTTC. It translates to CASSLPTGGNNEQFF.